The TCR beta chain under discussion was sequenced for a study of T cell responses to AZD1222 COVID-19 vaccine. Sequenced by immunoSEQ multiplex PCR; TCRdb stores in-frame clones only, minus some. The data hold some 110,000 clones, with around 89% observed a single time. Notes on this clone: The antigen is not known.

Overall study findings and caveats: A reported finding is that nearly half of spike-specific TCRs target unmutated variant regions. Only six AZD1222 recipients tested seropositive at baseline. Repertoires in all cases were sampled only once the peak T cell response had passed.

Unmatched junction bases numbered 4, after V lost 5 bases and J lost 5 bases. This CDR3 has 14 amino acids. Looked up from germline, CDR1 is LNHDA and CDR2 is SQIVND (reference sequence). This chain uses TRBV19 with TRBJ1-2; 11 nucleotides agree with TRBD1. This sequence was found in an adult who received the AZD1222 COVID-19 vaccine. This material consisted of peripheral blood, taken 28 days after the second AZD1222 dose. The CDR3 region is CASSFRDRGYGYTF. The CDR3 nucleotides are TGTGCCAGTAGTTTCCGGGACAGGGGGTATGGCTACACCTTC.